These 11 T cell receptor beta chains originate from one sample sequenced in a study of synovial regulatory T cells in juvenile arthritis. Here immunoSEQ multiplex PCR was the method, and the copy in TCRdb shows in-frame clones only, minus some. This sample contains more than 9,500 clones. The sample consisted of Treg cells from blood. The sample's subset: remaining (HLA-DR-negative) circulating blood Treg cells. These receptors originate from a donor younger than 30 with juvenile idiopathic arthritis.

The chain joins TRBV21-1 to TRBJ1-2. TRBV21-1 is recorded as a pseudogene. The CDR3 spans 17 residues. DNA is not recorded here. CDR3 residues: CASSKSRRGKPLYGYTF.

The rearrangement links TRBV5-5 to TRBJ2-7; the D call of TRBD1 rests on TCRdb alone, since no DNA is present to check it. Germline V CDR1 and CDR2: SGHKS, YYEKEE (reference sequence). The CDR3 has 14 residues. This entry has no DNA. The CDR3 sequence: CASSTAGVRDEQYF. Filled out from reference TRBV5-5 and TRBJ2-7, the complete variable domain reads DAGVTQSPTHLIKTRGQQVTLRCSPISGHKSVSWYQQVLGQGPQFIFQYYEKEERGRGNFPDRFSARQFPNYSSELNVNALLLGDSALYLCASSTAGVRDEQYFGPGTRLTVT.

The CDR3 loop reads CASSLTGGPYGYTF. The rearrangement uses TRBV27 and TRBJ1-2; TCRdb selects TRBD1, and the lack of DNA leaves this call unchecked. The CDR3 covers 14 residues. No DNA is given. Germline CDR1 MNHEY, CDR2 SMNVEV (reference sequence).

The CDR3 region is CASSPRAGGPYEQYF. The chain carries TRBV18 and TRBJ2-7; without DNA, the TCRdb call of TRBD1 cannot be checked. The CDR3 spans 15 residues. No coding sequence is recorded. Germline assignment: CDR1 KGHSH and CDR2 LQKENI. Complete variable domain (other parts from reference TRBV18 and TRBJ2-7): NAGVMQNPRHLVRRRGQEARLRCSPMKGHSHVYWYRQLPEEGLKFMVYLQKENIIDESGMPKERFSAEFPKEGPSILRIQQVVRGDSAAYFCASSPRAGGPYEQYFGPGTRLTVT.

This rearrangement joins TRBV5-6 to TRBJ2-7; lacking DNA, the TRBD1 call made by TCRdb goes unchecked. In germline, CDR1 is SGHDT, CDR2 YYEEEE. This CDR3 spans 13 amino acids. No DNA is given. The CDR3 region is CASSVWGPYEQYF.

The gene calls are TRBV28 and TRBJ1-2. The V gene's germline CDR1 is MDHEN and CDR2 SYDVKM. The CDR3 is 12 residues long. Only the protein is on record. CDR3 protein: CASSRQRYGYTF.

The rearrangement links TRBV19 to TRBJ2-1. Germline V gives CDR1 LNHDA, CDR2 SQIVND (reference sequence). The CDR3 is made up of 14 amino acids. The entry carries no DNA sequence. CDR3 protein: CASKPGHTYNEQFF. Supplemented by reference TRBV19 and TRBJ2-1, the full variable domain reads DGGITQSPKYLFRKEGQNVTLSCEQNLNHDAMYWYRQDPGQGLRLIYYSQIVNDFQKGDIAEGYSVSREKKESFPLTVTSAQKNPTAFYLCASKPGHTYNEQFFGPGTRLTVL.

CDR3 protein: CASSSHPPQFF. The chain carries TRBV5-4 and TRBJ2-1. Germline CDR1 reads SGHNT; CDR2 reads YYREEE (reference sequence). This CDR3 has 11 residues. The record lacks a DNA sequence.

J is TRBJ1-2 and V is TRBV5-4; TCRdb designates TRBD1, a call that cannot be tested without DNA. The germline gives CDR1 SGHNT, CDR2 YYREEE (reference sequence). This CDR3 comprises 14 residues. This entry has no DNA. CDR3 in amino acids: CASTLDSSSYGYTF.

This chain uses TRBV18 with TRBJ2-7. The CDR3 extends over 14 amino acids. DNA for this receptor is not on file. The germline gives CDR1 KGHSH, CDR2 LQKENI. This CDR3 is CASSPTPVGNEQYF.

The chain has TRBV6-4 and TRBJ2-7; TCRdb's D gene call, TRBD1, goes unchecked for lack of DNA. The germline V gene encodes CDR1 MRHNA and CDR2 SNTAGT. The CDR3 runs 13 residues. No nucleotide data were recorded. The CDR3 region is CASSADSRHEQYF.